The 10 T cell receptor beta chains reported below all come from one sample, sequenced in a study of cytomegalovirus exposure and HLA in healthy donors. The PCR ran on 60 Vbeta and 13 Jbeta primers. Libraries were prepared by immunoSEQ multiplex PCR; TCRdb keeps only in-frame clonotypes and omits some of them. The sample shows 35,000 to 45,000 clones, 65% to 90% of them seen only once. The source material was PBMCs. Receptors were obtained from a young woman in good health and CMV-seropositive.

The genes are TRBV29-1 and TRBJ2-7; 7 nucleotides line up with TRBD1. The germline V gene encodes CDR1 SQVTM and CDR2 ANQGSEA. J was trimmed by 6 bases and V by 6 bases; bases with no gene match: 14. There are 14 residues in the CDR3. In nucleotides, the CDR3 is TGCAGCGTCGGATCCGGGACAGCATTGTTCGAGCAGTACTTC. Translation: CSVGSGTALFEQYF.

The chain has TRBV19 and TRBJ2-2; tentatively, D is TRBD1 (6 bases). The CDR3 runs 15 residues. V gave up 7 bases and J gave up 1 base, with 13 bases separating them. Germline V gives CDR1 LNHDA, CDR2 SQIVND (reference sequence). The CDR3 region has the DNA TGTGCCAGTATCGGCAGGGGTCGGAACACCGGGGAGCTGTTTTTT. Translation gives CASIGRGRNTGELFF. Supplemented by reference TRBV19 and TRBJ2-2, the full variable domain reads DGGITQSPKYLFRKEGQNVTLSCEQNLNHDAMYWYRQDPGQGLRLIYYSQIVNDFQKGDIAEGYSVSREKKESFPLTVTSAQKNPTAFYLCASIGRGRNTGELFFGEGSRLTVL.

The rearrangement links TRBV5-8 to TRBJ2-7, with D perhaps matching TRBD1 (6 bases). Germline CDR1 and CDR2: SGHTS and YDEGEE. The V end was cut by 3 bases, the J end by 3 bases, with 10 bases between. The CDR3 extends over 13 amino acids. CDR3 DNA: TGTGCCAGCAGCTCGGACAGCTTCTACGAGCAGTACTTC. As protein: CASSSDSFYEQYF.

V usage is TRBV18 and J usage is TRBJ2-2; TRBD1 matches at 11 bases. This CDR3 has 17 amino acids. With V trimmed by 5 bases and J by 6 bases, 11 bases remained unmatched. Germline V gene sequence: CDR1 KGHSH, CDR2 LQKENI. The CDR3 is CASSSHRTGGESGELFF. CDR3 in DNA: TGTGCCAGCTCATCACACAGGACAGGGGGCGAGTCCGGGGAGCTGTTTTTT. The variable domain in full, with the rest retrieved from reference TRBV18 and TRBJ2-2, is NAGVMQNPRHLVRRRGQEARLRCSPMKGHSHVYWYRQLPEEGLKFMVYLQKENIIDESGMPKERFSAEFPKEGPSILRIQQVVRGDSAAYFCASSSHRTGGESGELFFGEGSRLTVL.

Only a few counts were recorded for this clone. J is TRBJ2-7 and V is TRBV4-3, with TRBD2 identical over 12 bases. Germline V CDR1 and CDR2: LGHNA, YSLEER. This CDR3 is built from 16 residues. V trimming: 0 bases; J trimming: 4 bases; junction bases outside the gene matches: 4. For the CDR3, the DNA is TGCGCCAGCAGCCAAGATTTTACTAGCGGGGGGTACGAGCAGTACTTC. Protein sequence: CASSQDFTSGGYEQYF.

This chain joins TRBV2 and TRBJ2-3; D is unresolved. CDR3 size: 16 residues. V was trimmed by 0 bases and J by 0 bases, leaving 10 bases between them. Germline values: CDR1 SNHLY, CDR2 FYNNEI. The CDR3 protein is CASSEARQVSTDTQYF. In DNA, the CDR3 is TGTGCCAGCAGTGAAGCTCGGCAGGTTAGCACAGATACGCAGTATTTT.

The V call is TRBV19, the J call TRBJ2-4; D perhaps matches TRBD2 (6 bases). This CDR3 comprises 11 residues. The germline V gene encodes CDR1 LNHDA and CDR2 SQIVND (reference sequence). The ends were cut back, 5 bases at V and 7 bases at J, with 6 bases in the middle. The CDR3 bases are TGTGCCAGTAGTGCGGGGAACATTCAGTACTTC. This gives the protein CASSAGNIQYF.

This chain uses TRBV6-1 with TRBJ2-1, with 9 bases lining up with TRBD1. CDR3 length: 14 amino acids. V lost 6 bases to trimming and J lost 7 bases; unmatched junction nucleotides: 7. Germline CDR1 reads MNHNS; CDR2 reads SASEGT. The chain's CDR3 is CASRRTGDFNEQFF. The CDR3 DNA reads as TGTGCCAGCAGGAGGACAGGGGACTTTAATGAGCAGTTCTTC.

This sequence joins TRBV28 and TRBJ2-7; 12 positions agree with TRBD2. The CDR3 is made up of 16 amino acids. The V segment lost 3 bases and the J segment 4 bases; nucleotides outside the gene matches: 7. CDR1 and CDR2 (germline): MDHEN, SYDVKM. The CDR3, as DNA: TGTGCCAGCAGTTTGGAGGGACTAGCGGGTCCTTACGAGCAGTACTTC. Its protein is CASSLEGLAGPYEQYF.

The chain uses TRBV5-5 and TRBJ2-6, with D possibly being TRBD1 (6 bases). Trimming removed 0 bases from V and 0 bases from J, with 16 bases in between. Germline V gives CDR1 SGHKS, CDR2 YYEKEE (reference sequence). This CDR3 has 19 amino acids. CDR3 in amino acids: CASSLVGAAASSGANVLTF. Written as DNA, the CDR3 is TGTGCCAGCAGCTTGGTGGGGGCAGCAGCAAGCTCTGGGGCCAACGTCCTGACTTTC.